The following is a T cell receptor beta chain sequence with its context. Its target is not known. Amplification used 60 Vbeta primers and 13 Jbeta primers. Some clones are missing from TCRdb's copy, which holds only in-frame ones; the method was immunoSEQ multiplex PCR. The sample includes 150,000 to 200,000 clones, around 80% seen only once; the top ten take about 11%. This sample is drawn from a study of cytomegalovirus exposure and HLA in healthy donors. Points from the study as a whole: Altogether, 150 or so TCR beta chains were recorded as cytomegalovirus-associated.

Germline V gene sequence: CDR1 KGHSH, CDR2 LQKENI. V trimming: 5 bases; J trimming: 5 bases; junction bases outside the gene matches: 5. This CDR3 contains 13 residues. The V gene is TRBV18, the J gene TRBJ2-7; the match to TRBD1 covers 8 bases. Sequenced sample: PBMCs. The receptor was isolated from a young man in good health and CMV-seropositive. CDR3 sequence (DNA): TGTGCCAGCTCAGGACAGGGTGGAAACGAGCAGTACTTC. Residues: CASSGQGGNEQYF.